A single sample gave rise to the 26 T cell receptor beta chains below, sequenced in a study of metastatic and nonmetastatic thyroid tumors. Every patient underwent thyroid surgery untreated. Using MiXCR, TCRdb reanalyzed the PCR reads. The sample holds approximately 38,000 clones, about a sixth seen once. Material for sequencing was blood. These receptors all stem from a female donor with papillary thyroid cancer or a benign thyroid nodule (not recorded which). Some clones in this sample may be carry-over from other donors' samples.

This clone was recorded at least ten times. This rearrangement joins TRBV27 to TRBJ2-5; D ambiguous. The germline gives CDR1 MNHEY, CDR2 SMNVEV (reference sequence). The V gene lost 4 bases and the J gene lost 0 bases, with 6 bases spanning the gap. CDR3 size: 13 residues. CDR3 coding DNA: TGTGCCAGCAGTTCCCGGTACCAAGAGACCCAGTACTTC. This translates into CASSSRYQETQYF.

This clone showed up many times. The chain recombines TRBV14 with TRBJ2-3; 12 bases line up with TRBD2. The CDR3 has 18 residues. Germline CDR1 SGHDN, CDR2 FVKESK. V shed 0 bases, J shed 2 bases, and the junction held 6 bases outside the gene matches. CDR3 sequence: CASSQDLGLAGYTDTQYF. The DNA for the CDR3 is TGTGCCAGCAGCCAAGACCTCGGACTAGCGGGGTACACAGATACGCAGTATTTT.

On this clone itself: One end of the junction is discordant with germline, which a read error may explain. The chain is built from TRBV12-3 or TRBV12-4 and TRBJ2-3, with D possibly matching TRBD1 (6 bases). The CDR3 has 17 amino acids. The CDR3 bases are TGTGCCAGCAGTTCTTTAAAGGTGGGACATGGCGAAGATATGCAGTATTTT. Translating gives CASSSLKVGHGEDMQYF.

This clone was counted at least ten times. The chain links TRBV6-1 to TRBJ1-2; the D gene is possibly TRBD1 (5 bases). The germline V and J ends were trimmed by 5 bases and 4 bases, with 11 bases remaining between them. The germline gives CDR1 MNHNS, CDR2 SASEGT. The CDR3 has 13 amino acids. The CDR3 loop reads CASSPDRRYGYTF. The CDR3 nucleotides read TGTGCCAGCAGTCCTGACAGACGCTATGGCTACACCTTC.

The sample holds many counts of this clone. This CDR3 is also generated by other DNA sequences in the sample. This chain joins TRBV12-3 or TRBV12-4 and TRBJ1-2; maybe TRBD1 (6 bases). Trimming stripped 7 bases from V and 8 bases from J, with 23 bases between. The CDR3 runs to 15 residues. The CDR3 DNA sequence: TGTGCCAGCACTCCGGGTGCCAGGGGCGAGGTCGGCTACACCTTC. It yields the protein CASTPGARGEVGYTF.

This chain links TRBV7-7 with TRBJ2-7, with D tentatively TRBD1 or TRBD2 (5 bases each). Trimming took off 5 bases at V and 3 bases at J, with 14 bases between the two ends. From germline, CDR1 is SSHAT and CDR2 FNYEAQ (reference sequence). The CDR3 covers 14 residues. The CDR3 region is CASSPGTGNYEQYF. The DNA for the CDR3 is TGTGCCAGCAGCCCTGGGACGGGAAACTACGAGCAGTACTTC.

This clone has a handful of counts. Relative to the germline gene, one junction end is altered; a read error may explain this. The chain uses TRBV2 and TRBJ1-5; D remains ambiguous. The CDR3 runs 15 residues. CDR1 SNHLY and CDR2 FYNNEI come from the germline V gene. CDR3 in amino acids: CVSSEREGYNQPQHF. DNA for the CDR3: TGTGTCAGCAGTGAGAGGGAAGGCTACAATCAGCCACAGCATTTT.

J is TRBJ1-1 and V is TRBV30; 11 bases align to TRBD1. V shed 2 bases, J shed 4 bases, and the junction held 3 bases outside the gene matches. Looked up from germline, CDR1 is GTSNPN and CDR2 is SVGIG (reference sequence). The CDR3 runs 14 residues. The CDR3 loop reads CAWSTGTGGTEAFF. CDR3 DNA: TGTGCCTGGAGTACCGGGACAGGGGGCACTGAAGCTTTCTTT. The whole variable domain, remainder taken from reference TRBV30 and TRBJ1-1, is SQTIHQWPATLVQPVGSPLSLECTVEGTSNPNLYWYRQAAGRGLQLLFYSVGIGQISSEVPQNLSASRPQDRQFILSSKKLLLSDSGFYLCAWSTGTGGTEAFFGQGTRLTVV.

This clone was detected ten times or more. The chain joins TRBV20-1 to TRBJ1-5, with D possibly matching TRBD1 (5 bases). This CDR3 is built from 14 residues. The V gene lost 3 bases and the J gene lost 10 bases, with 19 bases spanning the gap. Germline V gives CDR1 DFQATT, CDR2 SNEGSKA (reference sequence). The CDR3 bases are TGCAGTGCTAGGAGAGAGGGCAGGGCTGTACCCCAGCATTTT. Protein product: CSARREGRAVPQHF.

There are many counts of this clone. CDR3 in DNA: TGCGCCAGCAGGGACGGAATTATGAACACTGAAGCTTTCTTT. It translates to CASRDGIMNTEAFF. The V call is TRBV5-1, the J call TRBJ1-1; unclear D gene. The V end was cut by 5 bases, the J end by 0 bases, with 11 bases between. The CDR3 consists of 14 residues. Germline CDR1 and CDR2: SGHRS and YFSETQ.

This clone was recorded many times. V gene TRBV28 combines with J gene TRBJ1-6; D is unresolved. V lost 4 bases to trimming and J lost 12 bases, with 16 bases between them. This CDR3 has 14 residues. Germline-derived CDR1 and CDR2 are MDHEN and SYDVKM. CDR3 nucleotides: TGTGCCAGCAGTTCCCCCTCCCCCAACTTACCCCTCCACTTT. Protein sequence: CASSSPSPNLPLHF.

A remark on this clone: Being one base from a much bigger clone, this may be a read error. V gene TRBV14 combines with J gene TRBJ2-1, with D possibly being TRBD2 (6 bases). Trimming stripped 7 bases from V and 9 bases from J, with 16 bases between. CDR3 length: 13 amino acids. The germline V gene has CDR1 SGHDN and CDR2 FVKESK. In nucleotides, the CDR3 is TGTGCCAGCACCCCGGGAGCGGGCTTTGAGCAGTTCTTC. Encoded protein: CASTPGAGFEQFF.

About this clone: A much larger clone lies one base from this, so it may be a read error. This chain uses TRBV7-3 with TRBJ2-2; TRBD1 agrees at 7 bases. This CDR3 is built from 16 residues. Germline V gene data show CDR1 as SGHTA and CDR2 as FQGTGA. The CDR3 bases are TGTGCCAGCAGCTTCCCAGGGGGACCACTCACCCGGGAGCTGTTTTTT. This sequence encodes CASSFPGGPLTRELFF.

This clone showed up just a few times. A much more abundant neighbour one base away suggests this may be a read error. This is likely a read error, given that the CDR3 carries no conserved phenylalanine or tryptophan at its end. The chain couples TRBV20-1 to TRBJ1-5; 9 positions agree with TRBD1. The trim removed 5 bases at V and 7 bases at J, leaving 9 bases unmatched. The CDR3 is made up of 14 amino acids. Germline-derived CDR1 and CDR2 are DFQATT and SNEGSKA (reference sequence). CDR3 sequence: CSARLGQGGQPQHS. The CDR3 DNA is TGCAGTGCTCGCCTGGGACAGGGTGGGCAGCCCCAGCATTCT.

Ten or more counts support this clone. The V call is TRBV5-6, the J call TRBJ1-2; TRBD1 agrees at 10 bases. The CDR3 consists of 16 residues. Germline V gene lookup returns CDR1 SGHDT and CDR2 YYEEEE. With 3 bases clipped from V and 8 bases from J, the junction kept 13 bases outside the gene matches. The CDR3 DNA reads TGTGCCAGCAGCTCTGATGCCGGGACAGGGGCGGGAGGCTACACCTTC. This codes for CASSSDAGTGAGGYTF.

This clone showed up many times. This rearrangement joins TRBV15 to TRBJ1-6; D is undetermined. V was pared by 0 bases and J by 2 bases, with 8 bases between. CDR3 length: 16 residues. From germline, CDR1 is LNHNV and CDR2 YYDKDF (reference sequence). CDR3 amino acids: CATSREGGTYNSPLHF. The CDR3 region has the DNA TGTGCCACCAGCAGAGAAGGAGGGACCTATAATTCACCCCTCCACTTT.

This clone was recorded many times. The sample contains more than one DNA sequence encoding this CDR3. This chain joins TRBV12-3 or TRBV12-4 and TRBJ2-5; tentative D call: TRBD2 (6 bases). CDR3 length: 15 residues. The ends were cut back, 7 bases at V and 5 bases at J, with 20 bases in the middle. CDR3 in amino acids: CASTPRWGVGETQYF. The CDR3 nucleotides are TGTGCCAGCACCCCCCGGTGGGGGGTGGGCGAGACCCAGTACTTC.

This clone appeared many times. This chain joins TRBV27 and TRBJ2-3; 11 nucleotides line up with TRBD2. The V segment lost 7 bases and the J segment 4 bases; nucleotides outside the gene matches: 4. The length of the CDR3 is 14 residues. CDR1 MNHEY and CDR2 SMNVEV come from the germline V gene (reference sequence). Written as DNA, the CDR3 is TGTGCCAGCATTCGTAGCGGGAGGGCAGATACGCAGTATTTT. Translating it yields CASIRSGRADTQYF.

This clone qualifies as medium-sized. This sequence joins TRBV30 and TRBJ2-2; 11 nucleotides agree with TRBD1. Germline V CDR1 and CDR2: GTSNPN, SVGIG (reference sequence). The J segment lost 5 bases and the V segment lost 7 bases, leaving 6 bases of the junction unmatched. This CDR3 spans 14 amino acids. CDR3 in amino acids: CASTGTGGTGELFF. The CDR3 region has the DNA TGTGCCTCCACCGGGACAGGGGGGACCGGGGAGCTGTTTTTT.

The chain couples TRBV7-6 to TRBJ2-5; no firm D call. With 4 bases removed from V and 4 bases from J, the gap between germline ends came to 10 bases. Looked up from germline, CDR1 is SGHVS and CDR2 is FNYEAQ. The CDR3 loop spans 13 amino acids. For the CDR3, the DNA is TGTGCCAGCAGCTGGAGCCGGATAGAGACCCAGTACTTC. Protein product: CASSWSRIETQYF.

This clone was counted at least ten times. The rearrangement joins TRBV6-1 to TRBJ1-4; D unclear. The germline V and J ends were trimmed by 1 base and 6 bases, with 9 bases remaining between them. Germline V lookup: CDR1 MNHNS, CDR2 SASEGT. The CDR3 contains 14 residues. The CDR3 sequence: CASSEVYEDEKLFF. CDR3 in DNA: TGTGCCAGCAGTGAAGTGTATGAGGATGAAAAACTGTTTTTT.

The table lists this clone with many counts. The genes are TRBV5-1 and TRBJ2-1, with 8 bases fitting TRBD2. This CDR3 has 15 residues. Germline V gene lookup returns CDR1 SGHRS and CDR2 YFSETQ. V lost 1 base to trimming and J lost 8 bases; unmatched junction nucleotides: 8. CDR3 residues: CASSLYGRAGDEQFF. The CDR3, as DNA: TGCGCCAGCAGCTTGTACGGGAGGGCCGGGGATGAGCAGTTCTTC.

As concerns this clone: An end of the junction differs from the germline gene, which may be a read error. V is TRBV7-3 and J is TRBJ2-1, with D perhaps matching TRBD2 (6 bases). Per germline, CDR1 SGHTA and CDR2 FQGTGA. The CDR3 spans 15 residues. CDR3 loop: CASILIGGIYNEQFF. The CDR3 region has the DNA TGTGCCAGCATCTTAATCGGGGGAATCTACAATGAGCAGTTCTTC.

This clone was counted many times. The genes are TRBV27 and TRBJ1-6; 8 nucleotides agree with TRBD1. CDR3 length: 17 amino acids. The trim removed 5 bases at V and 3 bases at J, leaving 9 bases unmatched. Germline V gives CDR1 MNHEY, CDR2 SMNVEV (reference sequence). CDR3 nucleotide sequence: TGTGCCAGCAGTCTCGGACAGGGTGGATTCTATAATTCACCCCTCCACTTT. It is translated as CASSLGQGGFYNSPLHF.

This clone has just a few counts. A junction end diverges from the germline sequence, so it may reflect a read error. This chain uses TRBV27 with TRBJ2-2, with 7 bases identical to TRBD1. The germline V gene encodes CDR1 MNHEY and CDR2 SMNVEV (reference sequence). The CDR3 loop spans 15 amino acids. The CDR3 is CASSLQGESTWELFF. The CDR3 nucleotides read TGTGCCAGCAGTTTACAGGGGGAGAGCACCTGGGAGCTGTTTTTT.

The chain is built from TRBV6-1 and TRBJ2-3; a possible D gene is TRBD1 (6 bases). The germline V gene has CDR1 MNHNS and CDR2 SASEGT. Trimming shortened V by 6 bases and J by 14 bases, and 21 bases separated the two germline ends. CDR3 length: 13 residues. In nucleotides, the CDR3 is TGTGCCAGCAGCCTCGACAGGAAAGATACGAGGTATTTT. Protein sequence: CASSLDRKDTRYF.